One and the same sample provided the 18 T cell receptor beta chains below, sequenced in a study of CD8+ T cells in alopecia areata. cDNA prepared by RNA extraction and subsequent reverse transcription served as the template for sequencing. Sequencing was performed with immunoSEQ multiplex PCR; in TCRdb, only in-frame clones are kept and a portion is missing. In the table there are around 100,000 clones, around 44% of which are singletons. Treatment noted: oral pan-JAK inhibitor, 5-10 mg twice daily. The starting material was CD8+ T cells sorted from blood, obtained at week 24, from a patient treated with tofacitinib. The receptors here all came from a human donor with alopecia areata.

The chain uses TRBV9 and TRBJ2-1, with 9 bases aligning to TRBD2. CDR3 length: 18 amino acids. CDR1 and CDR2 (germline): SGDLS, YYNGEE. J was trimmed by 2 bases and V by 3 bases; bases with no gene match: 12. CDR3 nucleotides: TGTGCCAGCAGCGAGGGAGTTTTGACTAGCGGTCCCTACAATGAGCAGTTCTTC. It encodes CASSEGVLTSGPYNEQFF.

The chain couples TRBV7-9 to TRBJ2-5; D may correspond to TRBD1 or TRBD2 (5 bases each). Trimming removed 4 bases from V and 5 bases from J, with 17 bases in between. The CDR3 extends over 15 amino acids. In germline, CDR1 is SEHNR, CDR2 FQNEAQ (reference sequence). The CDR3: CASSSPRDGSETQYF. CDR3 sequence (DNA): TGTGCCAGCAGCTCCCCCCGGGACGGGTCTGAGACCCAGTACTTC.

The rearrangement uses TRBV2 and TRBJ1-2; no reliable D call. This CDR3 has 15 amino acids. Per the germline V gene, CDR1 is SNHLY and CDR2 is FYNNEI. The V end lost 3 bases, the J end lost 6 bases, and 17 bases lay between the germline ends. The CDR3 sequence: CASSDDFLAYDGYTF. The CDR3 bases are TGTGCCAGCAGTGACGACTTTTTGGCCTACGATGGCTACACCTTC.

The CDR3 is CASSPASATYEQYF. The CDR3 DNA follows: TGTGCCAGCAGCCCTGCTAGCGCAACCTACGAGCAGTACTTC. This rearrangement joins TRBV5-6 to TRBJ2-7, with D possibly being TRBD2 (6 bases). Germline CDR1 and CDR2: SGHDT and YYEEEE. V dropped 4 bases and J dropped 2 bases, with 13 bases sitting between them. CDR3 length: 14 residues.

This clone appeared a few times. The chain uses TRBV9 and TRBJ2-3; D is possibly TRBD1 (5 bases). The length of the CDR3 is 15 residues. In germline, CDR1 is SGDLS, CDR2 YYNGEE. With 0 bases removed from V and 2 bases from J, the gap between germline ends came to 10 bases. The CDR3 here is CASSVEGSLTDTQYF. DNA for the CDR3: TGTGCCAGCAGCGTAGAGGGGTCGCTCACAGATACGCAGTATTTT.

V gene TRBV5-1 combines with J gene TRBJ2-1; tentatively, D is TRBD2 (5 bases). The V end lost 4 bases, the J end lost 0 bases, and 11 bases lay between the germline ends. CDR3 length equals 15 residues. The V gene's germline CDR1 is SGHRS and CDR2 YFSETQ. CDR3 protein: CASSPSGSSYNEQFF. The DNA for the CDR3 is TGCGCCAGCAGCCCGTCGGGGAGCTCCTACAATGAGCAGTTCTTC.

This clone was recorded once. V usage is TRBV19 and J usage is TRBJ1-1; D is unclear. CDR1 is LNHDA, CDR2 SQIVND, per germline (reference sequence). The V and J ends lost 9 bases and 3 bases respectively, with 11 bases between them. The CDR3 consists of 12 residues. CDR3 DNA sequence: TGTGCCAGCCGGGCGGGTTACACTGAAGCTTTCTTT. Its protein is CASRAGYTEAFF.

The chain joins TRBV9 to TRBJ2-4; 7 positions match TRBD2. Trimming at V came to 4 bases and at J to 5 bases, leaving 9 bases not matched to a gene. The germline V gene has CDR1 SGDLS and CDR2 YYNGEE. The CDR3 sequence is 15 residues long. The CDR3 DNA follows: TGTGCCAGCAGCCCCCTCCTGGGAGGGGAAAACATTCAGTACTTC. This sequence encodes CASSPLLGGENIQYF.

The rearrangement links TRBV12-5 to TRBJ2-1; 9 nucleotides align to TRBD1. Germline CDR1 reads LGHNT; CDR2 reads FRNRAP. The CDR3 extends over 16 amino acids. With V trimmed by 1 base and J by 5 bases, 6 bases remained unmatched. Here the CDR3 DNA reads TGTGCTAGTGGTTTGGCACGGGACAGGGTCCACAATGAGCAGTTCTTC. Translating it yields CASGLARDRVHNEQFF.

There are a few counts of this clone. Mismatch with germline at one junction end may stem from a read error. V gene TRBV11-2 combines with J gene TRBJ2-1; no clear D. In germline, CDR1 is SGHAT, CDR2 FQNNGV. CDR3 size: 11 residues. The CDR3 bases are TGTGCCAGCAGCTTAGGGCAAAACCCAGTCTTC. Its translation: CASSLGQNPVF.

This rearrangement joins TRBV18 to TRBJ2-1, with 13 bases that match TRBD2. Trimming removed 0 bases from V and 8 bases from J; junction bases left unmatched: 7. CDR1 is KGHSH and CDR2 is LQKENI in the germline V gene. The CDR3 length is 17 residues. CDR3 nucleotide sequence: TGTGCCAGCTCACCACCCCCGACTAGCGGGAGGAGGGATGAGCAGTTCTTC. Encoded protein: CASSPPPTSGRRDEQFF.

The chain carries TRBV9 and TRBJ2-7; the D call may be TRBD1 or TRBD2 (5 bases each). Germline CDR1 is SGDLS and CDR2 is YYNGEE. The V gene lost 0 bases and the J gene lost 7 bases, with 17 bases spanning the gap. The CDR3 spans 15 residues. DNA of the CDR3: TGTGCCAGCAGCGTAGCGGGGACCCACACGGGGGAGCAGTACTTC. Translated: CASSVAGTHTGEQYF.

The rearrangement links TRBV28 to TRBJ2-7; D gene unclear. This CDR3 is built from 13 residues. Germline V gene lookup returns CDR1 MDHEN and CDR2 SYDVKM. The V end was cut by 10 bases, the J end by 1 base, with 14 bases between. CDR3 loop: CAIQRLGSYEQYF. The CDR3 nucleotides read TGTGCCATCCAGCGTCTGGGGTCCTACGAGCAGTACTTC.

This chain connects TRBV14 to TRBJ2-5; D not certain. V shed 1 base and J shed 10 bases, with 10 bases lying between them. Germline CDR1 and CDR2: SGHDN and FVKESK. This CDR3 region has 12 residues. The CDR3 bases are TGTGCCAGCAGCCAAGTCGCGAAGGACCAGTACTTC. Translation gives CASSQVAKDQYF.

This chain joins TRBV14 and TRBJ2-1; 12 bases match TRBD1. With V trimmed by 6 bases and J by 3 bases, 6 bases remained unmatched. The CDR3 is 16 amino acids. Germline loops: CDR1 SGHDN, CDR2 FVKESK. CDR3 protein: CASRPGTGGRYNEQFF. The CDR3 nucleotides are TGTGCCAGCAGGCCGGGGACAGGGGGCCGCTACAATGAGCAGTTCTTC.

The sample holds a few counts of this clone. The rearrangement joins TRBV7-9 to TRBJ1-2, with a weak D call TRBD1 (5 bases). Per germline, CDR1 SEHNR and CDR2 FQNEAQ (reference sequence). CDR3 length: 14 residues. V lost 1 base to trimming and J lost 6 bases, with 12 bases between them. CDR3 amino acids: CASSLEGNSDGYTF. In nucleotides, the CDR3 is TGTGCCAGCAGCTTAGAGGGGAATTCGGATGGCTACACCTTC.

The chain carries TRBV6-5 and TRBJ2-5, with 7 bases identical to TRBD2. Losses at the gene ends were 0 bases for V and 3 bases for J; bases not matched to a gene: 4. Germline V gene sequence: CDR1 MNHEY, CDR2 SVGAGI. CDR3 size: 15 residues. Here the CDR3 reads CASSYSGGTEETQYF. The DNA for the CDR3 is TGTGCCAGCAGTTACTCGGGAGGGACCGAAGAGACCCAGTACTTC.

The CDR3, as DNA: TGTGCCAGCAGTTTAGGAAGGGACTATGGCTACACCTTC. This translates into CASSLGRDYGYTF. The rearrangement links TRBV27 to TRBJ1-2; D not resolved. The V and J ends lost 2 bases and 3 bases respectively, with 7 bases between them. Germline lookup yields CDR1 MNHEY and CDR2 SMNVEV (reference sequence). The CDR3 covers 13 residues.